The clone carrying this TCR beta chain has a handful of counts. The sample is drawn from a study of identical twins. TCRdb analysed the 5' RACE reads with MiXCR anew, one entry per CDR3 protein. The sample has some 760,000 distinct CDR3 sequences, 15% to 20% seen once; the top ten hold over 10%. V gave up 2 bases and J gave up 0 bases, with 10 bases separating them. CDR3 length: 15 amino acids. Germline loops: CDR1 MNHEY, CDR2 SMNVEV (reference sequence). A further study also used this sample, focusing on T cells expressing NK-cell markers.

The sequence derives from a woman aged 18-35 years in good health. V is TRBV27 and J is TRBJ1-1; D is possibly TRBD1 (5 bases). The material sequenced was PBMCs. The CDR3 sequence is CASSLGPGMNTEAFF. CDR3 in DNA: TGTGCCAGCAGTTTAGGCCCAGGGATGAACACTGAAGCTTTCTTT.